This T cell receptor (beta chain) was obtained from a study of molecular identifiers for immune sequencing clone quantification. CD8+CD4-CCR7+CD45RA+ cells were sorted as naive CD8 T cells. Many counts were recorded for this clonotype. Both previously described methods and listed TCR primers were employed to make bulk TCR libraries. TCRdb used MiXCR to reprocess the PCR reads, holding one entry per CDR3 protein. The sample lists about 320,000 distinct CDR3 sequences; 20% to 25% were seen once. This CDR3 comprises 17 residues. The germline V gene has CDR1 SNHLY and CDR2 FYNNEI. The ends lost 6 bases at V and 0 bases at J; junction bases unmatched: 10.

This chain links TRBV2 with TRBJ2-3; 9 nucleotides match TRBD1. This receptor was obtained from a human donor in good health. Some libraries in this study had Jurkat cell RNA spiked in. Sample: naive CD8+ T cells from blood, with Jurkat cell RNA spiked in. Subset defined: FACS-sorted CD8+CD4-CCR7+CD45RA+ naive T cells. This CDR3 reads CASRKRQGDSSTDTQYF. DNA of the CDR3: TGTGCCAGCAGGAAGAGACAGGGGGATTCTAGCACAGATACGCAGTATTTT.